This T cell receptor beta chain emerged from a study of T cell changes during pregnancy in multiple sclerosis. Profiling relied on immunoSEQ multiplex PCR, and the TCRdb table lists in-frame clones only, not all of them. This sample has approximately 50,000 clones; 90% to 95% occur once, and the top ten carry 0.39%. This CDR3 contains 13 residues. Germline CDR1 KGHSH, CDR2 LQKENI. V shed 4 bases and J 3 bases; nucleotides not matched to a gene: 2. The sequencing used CD4+ T cells from peripheral blood mononuclear cells, collected after pregnancy. The TCR was taken from a female donor with multiple sclerosis, enrolled in a pregnancy study. The gene calls are TRBV18 and TRBJ1-2; TRBD1 aligns across 7 bases. The CDR3 nucleotides read TGTGCCAGCTCACGGGACAGCTACTATGGCTACACCTTC. Its protein product is CASSRDSYYGYTF. Together with reference TRBV18 and TRBJ1-2, the CDR3 gives the full variable domain: NAGVMQNPRHLVRRRGQEARLRCSPMKGHSHVYWYRQLPEEGLKFMVYLQKENIIDESGMPKERFSAEFPKEGPSILRIQQVVRGDSAAYFCASSRDSYYGYTFGSGTRLTVV.